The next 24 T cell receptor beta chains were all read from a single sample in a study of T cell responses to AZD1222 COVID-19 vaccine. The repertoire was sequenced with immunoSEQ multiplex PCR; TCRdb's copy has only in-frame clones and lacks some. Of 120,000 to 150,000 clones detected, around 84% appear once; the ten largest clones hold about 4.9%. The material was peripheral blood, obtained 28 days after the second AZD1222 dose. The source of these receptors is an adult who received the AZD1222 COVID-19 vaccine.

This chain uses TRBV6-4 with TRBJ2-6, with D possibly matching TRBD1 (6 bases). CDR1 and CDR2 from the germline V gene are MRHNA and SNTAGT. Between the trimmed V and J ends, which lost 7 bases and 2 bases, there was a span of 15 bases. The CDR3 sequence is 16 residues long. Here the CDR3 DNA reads TGTGCCAGCAATCATGCAGGGGAAACTGGGGCCAACGTCCTGACTTTC. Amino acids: CASNHAGETGANVLTF.

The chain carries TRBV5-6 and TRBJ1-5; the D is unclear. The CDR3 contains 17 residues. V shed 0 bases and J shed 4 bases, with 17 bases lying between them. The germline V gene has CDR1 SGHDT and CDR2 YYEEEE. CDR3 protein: CASSLGGIWGRNQPQHF. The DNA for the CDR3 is TGTGCCAGCAGCTTGGGGGGTATTTGGGGTCGGAATCAGCCCCAGCATTTT.

The CDR3 sequence: CAWRSGPSSTDTQYF. The CDR3 nucleotides read TGTGCCTGGAGGAGCGGTCCCTCTAGCACAGATACGCAGTATTTT. The rearrangement uses TRBV30 and TRBJ2-3, with a tentative D call TRBD2 (5 bases). Germline-derived CDR1 and CDR2 are GTSNPN and SVGIG (reference sequence). V lost 3 bases, J lost 0 bases, and 13 bases lay in between. The CDR3 is 15 residues long.

CDR3 region: CASSMNPGNEQYF. Here the CDR3 DNA reads TGTGCCAGTAGTATGAATCCGGGGAACGAGCAGTACTTC. This rearrangement joins TRBV19 to TRBJ2-7, with D tentatively TRBD2 (5 bases). This CDR3 is 13 amino acids long. Trimming took off 3 bases at V and 5 bases at J, with 11 bases between the two ends. Germline assignment: CDR1 LNHDA and CDR2 SQIVND (reference sequence).

The CDR3 DNA follows: TGTGCCAGCAGCTGGCCGGAGGGGAGAATCAACTATGGCTACACCTTC. Translated, it gives CASSWPEGRINYGYTF. The chain uses TRBV13 and TRBJ1-2; tentatively, D is TRBD1 (5 bases). CDR3 length equals 16 residues. The V end was cut by 4 bases, the J end by 2 bases, with 17 bases between. The germline CDR1 and CDR2 sequences are PRHDT and FYEKMQ (reference sequence).

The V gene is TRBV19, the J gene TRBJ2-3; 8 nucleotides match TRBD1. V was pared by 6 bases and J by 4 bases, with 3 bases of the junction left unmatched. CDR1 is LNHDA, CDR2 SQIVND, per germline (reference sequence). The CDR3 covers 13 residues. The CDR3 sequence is CASRGTGADTQYF. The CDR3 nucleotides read TGTGCCAGTAGAGGGACAGGTGCAGATACGCAGTATTTT. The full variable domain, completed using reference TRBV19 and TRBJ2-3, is DGGITQSPKYLFRKEGQNVTLSCEQNLNHDAMYWYRQDPGQGLRLIYYSQIVNDFQKGDIAEGYSVSREKKESFPLTVTSAQKNPTAFYLCASRGTGADTQYFGPGTRLTVL.

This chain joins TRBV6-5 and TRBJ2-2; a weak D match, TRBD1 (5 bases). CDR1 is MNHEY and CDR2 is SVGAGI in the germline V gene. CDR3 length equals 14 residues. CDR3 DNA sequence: TGTTCTTCTCAGGGCTATGGAAACACCGGGGAGCTGTTTTTT. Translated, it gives CSSQGYGNTGELFF.

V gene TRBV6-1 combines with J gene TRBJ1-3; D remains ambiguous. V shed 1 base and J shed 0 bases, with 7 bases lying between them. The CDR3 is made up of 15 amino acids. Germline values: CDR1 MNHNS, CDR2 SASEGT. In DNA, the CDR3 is TGTGCCAGCAGTGAAGGGGTCCTCTCTGGAAACACCATATATTTT. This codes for CASSEGVLSGNTIYF.

The CDR3 DNA follows: TGTGCCAGCAGGGGGTGGGCCCAAGAGACCCAGTACTTC. This codes for CASRGWAQETQYF. The rearrangement joins TRBV27 to TRBJ2-5; D not resolved. The CDR3 is made up of 13 amino acids. CDR1 is MNHEY, CDR2 SMNVEV, per germline (reference sequence). V was trimmed by 6 bases and J by 1 base, leaving 9 bases between them.

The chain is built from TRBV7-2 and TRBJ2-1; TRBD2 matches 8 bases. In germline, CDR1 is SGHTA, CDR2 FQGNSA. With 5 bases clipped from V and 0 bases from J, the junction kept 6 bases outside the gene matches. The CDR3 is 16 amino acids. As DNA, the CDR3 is TGTGCCAGCAGCCAACTAGCGGCTGGCTCCTACAATGAGCAGTTCTTC. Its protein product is CASSQLAAGSYNEQFF. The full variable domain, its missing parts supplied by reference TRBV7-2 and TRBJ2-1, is GAGVSQSPSNKVTEKGKDVELRCDPISGHTALYWYRQSLGQGLEFLIYFQGNSAPDKSGLPSDRFSAERTGGSVSTLTIQRTQQEDSAVYLCASSQLAAGSYNEQFFGPGTRLTVL.

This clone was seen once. CDR3 protein: CSVRLESTDTQYF. The CDR3 nucleotides are TGCAGCGTTCGACTGGAAAGCACAGATACGCAGTATTTT. J is TRBJ2-3 and V is TRBV29-1, with D unclear. This CDR3 has 13 amino acids. Germline V gene data show CDR1 as SQVTM and CDR2 as ANQGSEA. Trimming pared 5 bases from V and 0 bases from J, leaving 9 bases between.

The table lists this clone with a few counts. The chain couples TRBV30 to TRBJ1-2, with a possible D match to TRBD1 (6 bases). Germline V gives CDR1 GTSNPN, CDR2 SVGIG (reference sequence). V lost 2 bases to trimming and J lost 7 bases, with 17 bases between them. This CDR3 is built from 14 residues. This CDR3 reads CAWSLQGWLSGYTF. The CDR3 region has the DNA TGTGCCTGGAGTTTACAGGGTTGGTTGAGTGGCTACACCTTC.

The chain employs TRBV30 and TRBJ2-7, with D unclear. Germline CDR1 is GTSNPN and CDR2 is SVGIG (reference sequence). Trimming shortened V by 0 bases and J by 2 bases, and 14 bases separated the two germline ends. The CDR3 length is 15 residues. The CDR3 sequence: CAWSVRRKNTYEQYF. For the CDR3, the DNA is TGTGCCTGGAGTGTACGAAGGAAGAATACCTACGAGCAGTACTTC.

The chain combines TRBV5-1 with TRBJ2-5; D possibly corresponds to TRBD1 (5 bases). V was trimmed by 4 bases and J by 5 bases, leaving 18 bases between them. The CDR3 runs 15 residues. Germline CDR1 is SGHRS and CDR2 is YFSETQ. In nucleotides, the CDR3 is TGCGCCAGCAGCACCCCACCCTGGGGCTGGGAGACCCAGTACTTC. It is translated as CASSTPPWGWETQYF.

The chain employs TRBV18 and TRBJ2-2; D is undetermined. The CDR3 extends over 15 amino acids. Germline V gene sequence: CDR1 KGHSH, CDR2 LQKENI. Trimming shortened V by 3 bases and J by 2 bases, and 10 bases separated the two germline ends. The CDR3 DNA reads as TGTGCCAGCTCACCGGGCCGTCTTAACACCGGGGAGCTGTTTTTT. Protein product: CASSPGRLNTGELFF.

This CDR3 is CASSPGQGLYSPLHF. The CDR3 DNA is TGTGCCAGCAGCCCCGGACAGGGTCTCTATTCACCCCTCCACTTT. This chain connects TRBV7-9 to TRBJ1-6; 8 bases map to TRBD1. Per the germline V gene, CDR1 is SEHNR and CDR2 is FQNEAQ (reference sequence). The CDR3 length is 15 residues. The junction had 8 bases not matched to a gene; V was cut back by 5 bases and J by 8 bases.

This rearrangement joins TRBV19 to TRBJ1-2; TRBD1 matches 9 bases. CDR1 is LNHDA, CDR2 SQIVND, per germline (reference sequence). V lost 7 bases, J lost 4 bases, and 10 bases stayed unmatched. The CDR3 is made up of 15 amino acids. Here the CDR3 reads CASKQPGQGAYGYTF. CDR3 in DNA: TGTGCCAGTAAACAGCCGGGACAGGGTGCCTATGGCTACACCTTC.

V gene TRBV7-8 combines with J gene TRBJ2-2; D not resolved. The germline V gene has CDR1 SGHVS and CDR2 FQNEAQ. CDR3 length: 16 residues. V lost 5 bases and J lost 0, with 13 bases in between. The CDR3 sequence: CASSPPGWANTGELFF. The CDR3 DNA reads TGTGCCAGCAGCCCACCGGGCTGGGCGAACACCGGGGAGCTGTTTTTT.

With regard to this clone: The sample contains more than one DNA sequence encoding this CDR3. The CDR3 coding sequence is TGTGCCAGCAGCCAAGATCCCGGGGGCACTGAAGCTTTCTTT. This encodes CASSQDPGGTEAFF. V and J are TRBV3-1 (or the pseudogene TRBV3-2) and TRBJ1-1; D might be TRBD1 (5 bases). V dropped 0 bases and J dropped 4 bases, with 9 bases sitting between them. The length of the CDR3 is 14 residues. The germline gives CDR1 LGHDT, CDR2 YNNKEL (reference sequence).

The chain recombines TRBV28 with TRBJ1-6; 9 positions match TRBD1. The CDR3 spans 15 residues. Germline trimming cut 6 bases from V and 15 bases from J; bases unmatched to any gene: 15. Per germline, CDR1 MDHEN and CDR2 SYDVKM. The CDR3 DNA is TGTGCCAGCAGAGGACCGGGACAGGGACGATATCACCTCCACTTT. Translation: CASRGPGQGRYHLHF.

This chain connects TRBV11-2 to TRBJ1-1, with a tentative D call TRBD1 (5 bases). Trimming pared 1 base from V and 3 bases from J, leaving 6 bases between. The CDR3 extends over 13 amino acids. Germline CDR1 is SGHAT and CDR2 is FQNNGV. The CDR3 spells CASSLGQHTEAFF. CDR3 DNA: TGTGCCAGCAGCTTAGGACAGCACACTGAAGCTTTCTTT. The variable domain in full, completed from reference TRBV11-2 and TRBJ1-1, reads EAGVAQSPRYKIIEKRQSVAFWCNPISGHATLYWYQQILGQGPKLLIQFQNNGVVDDSQLPKDRFSAERLKGVDSTLKIQPAKLEDSAVYLCASSLGQHTEAFFGQGTRLTVV.

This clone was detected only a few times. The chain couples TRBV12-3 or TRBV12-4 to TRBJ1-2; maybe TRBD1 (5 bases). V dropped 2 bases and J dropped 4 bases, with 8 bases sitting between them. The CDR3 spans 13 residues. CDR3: CASSLSGGYGYTF. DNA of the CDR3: TGTGCCAGCAGTTTATCTGGGGGCTATGGCTACACCTTC.

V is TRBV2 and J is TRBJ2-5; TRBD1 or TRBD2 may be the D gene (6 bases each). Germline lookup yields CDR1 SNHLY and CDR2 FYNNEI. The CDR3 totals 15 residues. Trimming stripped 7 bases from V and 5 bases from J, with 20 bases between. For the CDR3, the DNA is TGTGCCAGCACCCTAAGGGGGGCCGCGGGGGAGACCCAGTACTTC. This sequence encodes CASTLRGAAGETQYF.

Written as DNA, the CDR3 is TGTGCCATGGGATCCGGGACAGCTAACTATGGCTACACCTTC. Translated, it gives CAMGSGTANYGYTF. The V gene is TRBV10-3, the J gene TRBJ1-2, with TRBD1 matching over 7 bases. The CDR3 consists of 14 residues. V lost 9 bases, J lost 0 bases, and 7 bases stayed unmatched. CDR1 is ENHRY and CDR2 is SYGVKD in the germline V gene.